This TCR beta chain is drawn from a study of T-cell reconstitution after alpha-beta-depleted transplantation in children. Germline V gene data show CDR1 as SNHLY and CDR2 as FYNNEI. V was trimmed by 2 bases and J by 3 bases, leaving 7 bases between them. CDR3 length: 13 residues. The sample holds many counts of this clonotype. Unique molecular identifiers were incorporated into the prepared TCRbeta library. TCRdb used MiXCR to reprocess the PCR reads, holding one entry per CDR3 protein. This table has a few hundred thousand distinct CDR3 sequences, approximately 9.7% appearing once. The sequences come from PBMCs from the stem cell graft donor, collected from the stem cell graft. The origin of this receptor is a human donor who donated a stem cell graft to a child with SCID. This chain joins TRBV2 and TRBJ2-5; weak D call: TRBD1 (6 bases). As DNA, the CDR3 is TGTGCCAGCAGTGAAAACAGGGAAGAGACCCAGTACTTC. Translation gives CASSENREETQYF.